The clone carrying this T cell receptor (beta chain) was seen a few times. The assay was immunoSEQ multiplex PCR, and TCRdb's table has in-frame clones only and misses some. The table shows tens of thousands of clones, with around 87% occurring only once. This specimen comes from a study of blood T cell repertoires in COVID-19. The germline V gene encodes CDR1 SQVTM and CDR2 ANQGSEA. Germline trimming cut 1 base from V and 4 bases from J; bases unmatched to any gene: 14. The CDR3 has 19 amino acids. The receptor was isolated from a man in his sixties with active or convalescent COVID-19. The V gene is TRBV29-1, the J gene TRBJ2-6, with 9 bases aligning to TRBD2. The sample comprised peripheral blood. For the CDR3, the DNA is TGCAGCGTTGAAGGGGGCGCGTCTAGCGGGATCAGAGGGGCCAACGTCCTGACTTTC. Its translation: CSVEGGASSGIRGANVLTF.